The TCR beta chain under discussion was sequenced for a study of T cells after somatic rescue of genetic block. TCRdb keeps only in-frame clones here, not all; method: immunoSEQ multiplex PCR. The data hold about 68,000 clones, with less than 95% observed a single time. CDR3 length: 15 residues. Germline loops: CDR1 LNHDA, CDR2 SQIVND (reference sequence). The trim removed 7 bases at V and 10 bases at J, leaving 14 bases unmatched. Sequences were obtained from peripheral blood mononuclear cells (PBMCs). This TCR came from a man aged 35 to 55. The chain couples TRBV19 to TRBJ2-2, with 8 bases matching TRBD2. As DNA, the CDR3 is TGTGCCAGTACCCCATGGGTAGCGGGGACCCCGGAGCTGTTTTTT. Its translation: CASTPWVAGTPELFF.